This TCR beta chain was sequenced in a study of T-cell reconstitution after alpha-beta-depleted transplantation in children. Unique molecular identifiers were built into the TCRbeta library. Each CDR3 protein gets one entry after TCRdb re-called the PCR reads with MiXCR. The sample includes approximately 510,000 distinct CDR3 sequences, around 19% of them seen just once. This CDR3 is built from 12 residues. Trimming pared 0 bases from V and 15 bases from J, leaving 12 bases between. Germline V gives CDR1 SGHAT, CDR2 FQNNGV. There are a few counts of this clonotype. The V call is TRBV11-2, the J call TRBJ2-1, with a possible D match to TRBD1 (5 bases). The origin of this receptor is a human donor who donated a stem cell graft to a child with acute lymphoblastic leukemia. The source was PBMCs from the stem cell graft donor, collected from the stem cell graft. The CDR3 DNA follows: TGTGCCAGCAGCTTAGATTTTGGGCAGGGGTTCTTC. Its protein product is CASSLDFGQGFF.